The 24 T cell receptor beta chains below come from one sample, sequenced in a study of blood T cell repertoires in COVID-19. The method was immunoSEQ multiplex PCR; TCRdb's version includes in-frame clones alone and lacks a portion of them. The sample yields over 100,000 clones, roughly four fifths seen once. The sample consisted of peripheral blood. Source of these receptors: a man in his 60s with acute or convalescent COVID-19.

The V and J genes are TRBV19 and TRBJ1-2; 9 bases are shared with TRBD1. From germline, CDR1 is LNHDA and CDR2 SQIVND (reference sequence). V shed 5 bases, J shed 2 bases, and the junction held 0 bases outside the gene matches. The CDR3 has 13 residues. In DNA, the CDR3 is TGTGCCAGTAGTGGACAGGGGAACTATGGCTACACCTTC. It yields the protein CASSGQGNYGYTF.

The chain joins TRBV5-8 to TRBJ2-7; D is unresolved. The V end was cut by 2 bases, the J end by 3 bases, with 6 bases between. CDR1 and CDR2 from the germline V gene are SGHTS and YDEGEE. The CDR3 runs to 12 residues. This chain's CDR3 is CASSFPGYEQYF. The CDR3 DNA follows: TGTGCCAGCAGCTTCCCAGGCTACGAGCAGTACTTC. Drawing the rest from reference TRBV5-8 and TRBJ2-7, the complete variable domain is EAGVTQSPTHLIKTRGQQATLRCSPISGHTSVYWYQQALGLGLQFLLWYDEGEERNRGNFPPRFSGRQFPNYSSELNVNALELEDSALYLCASSFPGYEQYFGPGTRLTVT.

V is TRBV19 and J is TRBJ2-5; 8 positions match TRBD1. CDR1 is LNHDA, CDR2 SQIVND, per germline (reference sequence). The trim removed 4 bases at V and 5 bases at J, leaving 6 bases unmatched. There are 14 residues in the CDR3. In DNA form, the CDR3 reads TGTGCCAGTAGTAACCAGACAGGGGTCGAGACCCAGTACTTC. Its translation: CASSNQTGVETQYF.

The V gene is TRBV2, the J gene TRBJ2-1, with a possible D match to TRBD1 (5 bases). CDR1 is SNHLY, CDR2 FYNNEI, per germline. There are 15 residues in the CDR3. The germline V and J ends were trimmed by 5 bases and 6 bases, with 17 bases remaining between them. This CDR3 reads CASSQMGPNSNEQFF. In DNA, the CDR3 is TGTGCCAGCAGTCAAATGGGGCCCAACTCCAATGAGCAGTTCTTC.

This chain joins TRBV5-6 and TRBJ2-4, with TRBD2 matching 11 bases. The germline CDR1 and CDR2 sequences are SGHDT and YYEEEE. Trimming took 4 bases from V and 4 from J; bases not matched to a gene: 7. The CDR3 length is 16 residues. The CDR3 DNA is TGTGCCAGCAGCCCACCTCTAGCGGGGGGTAAAAACATTCAGTACTTC. This translates into CASSPPLAGGKNIQYF.

The rearrangement uses TRBV6-5 and TRBJ1-2; 7 bases fit TRBD1. The V gene's germline CDR1 is MNHEY and CDR2 SVGAGI. Losses at the gene ends were 6 bases for V and 3 bases for J; bases not matched to a gene: 7. The CDR3 runs 14 residues. This chain's CDR3 is CASRRPGQDYGYTF. The CDR3 DNA reads as TGTGCCAGCAGACGCCCCGGACAGGACTATGGCTACACCTTC.

This clone was observed a few times. V usage is TRBV5-1 and J usage is TRBJ2-1; D may be TRBD2 (6 bases). The CDR3 runs to 18 residues. Germline CDR1 reads SGHRS; CDR2 reads YFSETQ. V shed 3 bases and J shed 4 bases, with 23 bases lying between them. Written as DNA, the CDR3 is TGCGCCAGCAGCTCGGGGTACTTAGTGGAGGGAATTTACAATGAGCAGTTCTTC. Translating gives CASSSGYLVEGIYNEQFF.

The chain employs TRBV12-3 or TRBV12-4 and TRBJ1-5; no clear D gene. This CDR3 has 12 amino acids. Trimming cost V 6 bases and J 5 bases, with 8 bases left between them. CDR3: CASRRSDQPQHF. CDR3 in DNA: TGTGCCAGCAGGCGATCCGATCAGCCCCAGCATTTT.

The genes are TRBV30 and TRBJ1-2; 7 bases are shared with TRBD1. In germline, CDR1 is GTSNPN, CDR2 SVGIG (reference sequence). The CDR3 covers 12 residues. V dropped 4 bases and J dropped 6; count of bases not matched to a gene: 5. The CDR3 region is CAWMRGLNGYTF. Here the CDR3 DNA reads TGTGCCTGGATGAGGGGGCTTAATGGCTACACCTTC.

This clone has a single count. The rearrangement uses TRBV12-3 or TRBV12-4 and TRBJ2-3, with D perhaps TRBD2 (6 bases). The CDR3 has 12 residues. Trimming pared 10 bases from V and 6 bases from J, leaving 14 bases between. CDR3 sequence: CATRDSRDTQYF. The CDR3 DNA reads as TGTGCCACCCGGGACTCCCGGGATACGCAGTATTTT.

The chain carries TRBV18 and TRBJ1-5; D remains ambiguous. The V gene lost 3 bases and the J gene lost 7 bases, with 7 bases spanning the gap. The length of the CDR3 is 12 residues. The germline gives CDR1 KGHSH, CDR2 LQKENI. The CDR3 sequence is CASSPSNQPQHF. In nucleotides, the CDR3 is TGTGCCAGCTCACCGAGTAACCAGCCCCAGCATTTT.

About this clone: The identical CDR3 is also encoded by other nucleotide sequences in the sample. This rearrangement joins TRBV2 to TRBJ1-5, with D maybe TRBD1 (5 bases). V lost 8 bases, J lost 6 bases, and 20 bases lay in between. The CDR3 extends over 15 amino acids. Germline V gene sequence: CDR1 SNHLY, CDR2 FYNNEI. The CDR3 region is CASGGDGGGGQPQHF. Here the CDR3 DNA reads TGTGCCAGCGGGGGGGATGGGGGTGGCGGTCAGCCCCAGCATTTT.

The V gene is TRBV7-8, the J gene TRBJ1-2; 9 bases align to TRBD1. Germline V CDR1 and CDR2: SGHVS, FQNEAQ. There are 15 residues in the CDR3. Trimming took 5 bases from V and 5 from J; bases not matched to a gene: 9. The CDR3 DNA reads as TGTGCCAGCAGCCAGCTCCCGGGACAGGGATATGGCTACACCTTC. Protein sequence: CASSQLPGQGYGYTF.

Here the CDR3 reads CASSFAGLTGELFF. In DNA, the CDR3 is TGTGCCAGCAGCTTCGCGGGGCTTACCGGGGAGCTGTTTTTT. The rearrangement joins TRBV11-3 to TRBJ2-2, with a tentative D call TRBD2 (6 bases). V gave up 3 bases and J gave up 5 bases, with 10 bases separating them. CDR1 SGHNT and CDR2 YENEEA come from the germline V gene. The CDR3 is 14 residues long.

The V and J genes are TRBV3-1 (or the pseudogene TRBV3-2) and TRBJ2-1; 9 positions match TRBD1. Trimming at V came to 3 bases and at J to 1 base, leaving 4 bases not matched to a gene. The germline gives CDR1 LGHDT, CDR2 YNNKEL (reference sequence). This CDR3 region has 16 residues. CDR3 loop: CASSQPGQGSYNEQFF. As DNA, the CDR3 is TGTGCCAGCAGCCAGCCGGGACAGGGATCCTACAATGAGCAGTTCTTC.

The chain joins TRBV3-1 (or the pseudogene TRBV3-2) to TRBJ1-2; tentatively, D is TRBD1 (6 bases). CDR1 LGHDT and CDR2 YNNKEL come from the germline V gene (reference sequence). Trimming removed 1 base at V and 5 bases at J, with 17 bases between. The CDR3 spans 16 residues. The CDR3 sequence is CASSQVGVGARYGYTF. Written as DNA, the CDR3 is TGTGCCAGCAGCCAAGTAGGAGTGGGGGCAAGGTATGGCTACACCTTC.

This chain links TRBV7-6 with TRBJ1-2, with D possibly matching TRBD1 (6 bases). Per the germline V gene, CDR1 is SGHVS and CDR2 is FNYEAQ. V was pared by 1 base and J by 6 bases, with 18 bases between. CDR3 length equals 16 residues. The CDR3 bases are TGTGCCAGCAGCTTAGAAGGGGGGGGCGTGGGCAATGGCTACACCTTC. Amino acids: CASSLEGGGVGNGYTF.

This clone appeared a single time. The chain uses TRBV9 and TRBJ2-1; 15 bases fit TRBD2. With V trimmed by 4 bases and J by 2 bases, 4 bases remained unmatched. The germline CDR1 and CDR2 sequences are SGDLS and YYNGEE. This CDR3 region has 17 residues. The CDR3 DNA sequence: TGTGCCAGCAGCCCACGGACTAGCGGGGGGGCCTACAATGAGCAGTTCTTC. Translated, it gives CASSPRTSGGAYNEQFF.

The V gene is TRBV11-2, the J gene TRBJ2-1; 8 bases match TRBD2. V shed 1 base and J 4 bases; nucleotides not matched to a gene: 3. CDR3 length equals 15 residues. Germline V gives CDR1 SGHAT, CDR2 FQNNGV. The CDR3, as DNA: TGTGCCAGCAGCTTAGGGGCGGGGGGATACAATGAGCAGTTCTTC. Its protein product is CASSLGAGGYNEQFF.

The J gene is TRBJ2-1, the V gene TRBV28; D uncertain. Per germline, CDR1 MDHEN and CDR2 SYDVKM. The V gene lost 2 bases and the J gene lost 5 bases, with 13 bases spanning the gap. This CDR3 has 15 amino acids. The DNA of the CDR3 is TGTGCCAGCAGTTTAAGAGAAGCGTACCACAATGAGCAGTTCTTC. This gives the protein CASSLREAYHNEQFF.

The chain has TRBV19 and TRBJ2-7; 8 nucleotides agree with TRBD1. The trim removed 4 bases at V and 7 bases at J, leaving 9 bases unmatched. Germline V gene data show CDR1 as LNHDA and CDR2 as SQIVND (reference sequence). The CDR3 is made up of 14 amino acids. In DNA form, the CDR3 reads TGTGCCAGTAGTACCGCCGGACAGGGTCAAGAGCAGTACTTC. It is translated as CASSTAGQGQEQYF.

This chain uses TRBV6-1 with TRBJ1-2; TRBD1 matches 11 bases. The CDR3 is 14 amino acids. The junction had 7 bases not matched to a gene; V was cut back by 3 bases and J by 10 bases. Germline loops: CDR1 MNHNS, CDR2 SASEGT. The CDR3 DNA reads TGTGCCAGCAGTGACGGACAGGGGGCACGAGACTACACCTTC. Amino acids: CASSDGQGARDYTF.

The chain is built from TRBV7-3 and TRBJ2-2, with D perhaps matching TRBD2 (6 bases). The V end was cut by 4 bases, the J end by 4 bases, with 10 bases between. The CDR3 runs to 14 residues. The V gene's germline CDR1 is SGHTA and CDR2 FQGTGA. The CDR3 nucleotides are TGTGCCAGCAGCTCAGGAGGGGTCACCGGGGAGCTGTTTTTT. It codes for CASSSGGVTGELFF.

The rearrangement joins TRBV7-3 to TRBJ2-2, with 7 nucleotides matching TRBD1. CDR3 length: 13 amino acids. After removal of 5 bases from V and 6 bases from J, the junction contained 3 bases not matched to a gene. From germline, CDR1 is SGHTA and CDR2 FQGTGA. CDR3 DNA sequence: TGTGCCAGCAGCGCCCAGGGGGCCGGGGAGCTGTTTTTT. Its translation is CASSAQGAGELFF. The whole variable domain, remainder taken from reference TRBV7-3 and TRBJ2-2, is GAGVSQTPSNKVTEKGKYVELRCDPISGHTALYWYRQSLGQGPEFLIYFQGTGAADDSGLPNDRFFAVRPEGSVSTLKIQRTERGDSAVYLCASSAQGAGELFFGEGSRLTVL.